Listed below are T cell receptor beta chains from one sample, sequenced in a study of blood T cell repertoires in COVID-19. Clones were sequenced by immunoSEQ multiplex PCR, and TCRdb holds only the in-frame ones, with some missing. This sample has 270,000 or so clones, with approximately 86% found just once. The sequencing sample was made of peripheral blood. These receptors were collected from a man aged 35 to 55 with active or convalescent COVID-19. CDR3s include the opening cysteine and the closing phenylalanine or tryptophan. The D gene is left open where the match is weak. Clone size, where shown, is once, few, many, or a class for clones that have expanded.

cdr3_length j_call d_call clone_size v_call cdr3_nt cdr3_aa
17 TRBJ2-3 TRBD2 NA TRBV18 TGTGCCAGCTCGTCAACACGGGGGGGCCGAGGGACAGATACGCAGTATTTT CASSSTRGGRGTDTQYF
14 TRBJ1-4 NA NA TRBV28 TGTGCCAGCAGTGTTCCCGGTCTTGATGAAAAACTGTTTTTT CASSVPGLDEKLFF
12 TRBJ2-5 NA NA TRBV2 TGTGCCAGCCTAAGTGCCCGAGAGACCCAGTACTTC CASLSARETQYF
14 TRBJ1-5 TRBD1 NA TRBV6-5 TGTGCCAGCAAGGGGGCCCTAAGCAATCAGCCCCAGCATTTT CASKGALSNQPQHF
15 TRBJ1-1 TRBD1 NA TRBV5-1 TGCGCCAGCAGCTTGGTCCAGGGGGCGGGTACTGAAGCTTTCTTT CASSLVQGAGTEAFF
14 TRBJ1-2 NA NA TRBV11-2 TGTGCCAGCAGCTTGGCCGGACAGACTTATGGCTACACCTTC CASSLAGQTYGYTF
15 TRBJ2-7 NA few TRBV5-1 TGCGCCAGCAGCTTGGCCCCCGGGAATACCTACGAGCAGTACTTC CASSLAPGNTYEQYF
13 TRBJ2-1 TRBD2 NA TRBV12-3/TRBV12-4 TGTGCCAGCACTCTCAGCGGGAGCGCTGAGCAGTTCTTC CASTLSGSAEQFF
11 TRBJ2-3 NA NA TRBV29-1 TGCAGCGTTGTAGGGAGACAAGCGCAGTATTTT CSVVGRQAQYF
15 TRBJ2-3 TRBD2 NA TRBV5-4 TGTGCCAGCAGCTGGGCTAGCGGGGAGGGAGATACGCAGTATTTT CASSWASGEGDTQYF
13 TRBJ2-1 NA NA TRBV29-1 TGCAGCGTTGACGGCCGGCTGAGGGATGAGCAGTTCTTC CSVDGRLRDEQFF
11 TRBJ1-4 NA NA TRBV19 TGTGCCAGTAGTATCGGGGAAAAACTGTTTTTT CASSIGEKLFF
14 TRBJ2-7 NA NA TRBV27 TGTGCCAGCAGTTTAGGCGTCAGGGTCTACGAGCAGTACTTC CASSLGVRVYEQYF
11 TRBJ1-2 NA NA TRBV30 TGTGCCTGGAGTTCCGGGGGTGGCTACACCTTC CAWSSGGGYTF
15 TRBJ1-1 NA NA TRBV5-1 TGCGCCAGCAGCTTGGCCGGGGGTCCCAGCACTGAAGCTTTCTTT CASSLAGGPSTEAFF
16 TRBJ2-1 NA many TRBV5-6 TGTGCCAGCAGCTTGGTGGGGGGACCCGCCTACAATGAGCAGTTCTTC CASSLVGGPAYNEQFF
16 TRBJ2-2 TRBD2 few TRBV24-1 TGTGCCACCAGTTCGGGAGGGGGAATTAACACCGGGGAGCTGTTTTTT CATSSGGGINTGELFF
13 TRBJ2-2 NA NA TRBV30 TGTGCCTGGACGCGAGAGAACACCGGGGAGCTGTTTTTT CAWTRENTGELFF
13 TRBJ2-3 TRBD1 NA TRBV12-3/TRBV12-4 TGTGCCAGCAGTTTAACAGGGGTTAATACGCAGTATTTT CASSLTGVNTQYF
11 TRBJ1-1 NA NA TRBV24-1 TGTGCCACCAGTGATCACAGTGAAGCTTTCTTT CATSDHSEAFF
13 TRBJ2-1 NA NA TRBV24-1 TGTGCCACCAGTGATTCGGGTAACAATGAGCAGTTCTTC CATSDSGNNEQFF
12 TRBJ1-5 NA NA TRBV30 TGTGCCTGGAGTGCCTATAATCAGCCCCAGCATTTT CAWSAYNQPQHF
16 TRBJ2-1 NA NA TRBV9 TGTGCCAGCAGCGTAGAAGCGGGTTTATCCTACAATGAGCAGTTCTTC CASSVEAGLSYNEQFF
17 TRBJ2-2 TRBD1 NA TRBV27 TGTGCCAGCAGCTCTACCCCGGACAGGGGGAACACCGGGGAGCTGTTTTTT CASSSTPDRGNTGELFF
14 TRBJ2-2 NA NA TRBV10-3 TGTGCCATCAGTGAGTCGAGAGCCTCCGGGGAGCTGTTTTTT CAISESRASGELFF
11 TRBJ2-7 NA NA TRBV6-1 TGTGCCAGCAGTAAAAACGGGGAGCAGTACTTC CASSKNGEQYF
15 TRBJ1-5 NA NA TRBV18 TGTGCCAGCTCAACCGAGGACAGCGGCAATCAGCCCCAGCATTTT CASSTEDSGNQPQHF
16 TRBJ1-1 TRBD1 NA TRBV28 TGTGCCAGCAGTTCCCGACAGGGGGTGATGAACACTGAAGCTTTCTTT CASSSRQGVMNTEAFF
15 TRBJ2-1 NA NA TRBV9 TGTGCCAGCAGCGCAGCCTGGTCCTTTAGCGATGAGCAGTTCTTC CASSAAWSFSDEQFF
13 TRBJ2-1 NA NA TRBV5-5 TGTGCCAGCAGCTTGGGGGCGGGGAGTGGGCAGTTCTTC CASSLGAGSGQFF
14 TRBJ2-7 NA NA TRBV11-3 TGTGCCAGCAGCTTAGGTCGGACAAGCTACGAGCAGTACTTC CASSLGRTSYEQYF
14 TRBJ1-2 NA NA TRBV28 TGTGCCAGCAACGGACCGGGGGAGGGTTATGGCTACACCTTC CASNGPGEGYGYTF
13 TRBJ2-7 TRBD1 NA TRBV7-2 TGTGCCAGCAGCCAAACAGGGGCCTACGAGCAGTACTTC CASSQTGAYEQYF
14 TRBJ1-4 TRBD1 NA TRBV3-1/TRBV3-2 TGTGCCAGCAGCACCGGGACAGCTAATGAAAAACTGTTTTTT CASSTGTANEKLFF
15 TRBJ2-1 TRBD2 NA TRBV3-1/TRBV3-2 TGTGCCAGCAGCTACGGACTAGCGGGAGCCAATGAGCAGTTCTTC CASSYGLAGANEQFF
18 TRBJ1-6 TRBD1 NA TRBV18 TGTGCCAGCTCACCGTCGGACAGGGGAGGCCCCTATAATTCACCCCTCCACTTT CASSPSDRGGPYNSPLHF
15 TRBJ1-1 TRBD1 NA TRBV15 TGTGCCACCAGCAGAGAAAAAGGGACAGGGACTGAAGCTTTCTTT CATSREKGTGTEAFF
15 TRBJ2-5 TRBD1 NA TRBV18 TGTGCCAGCTCACCCCGGACAGGGGCGCAAGAGACCCAGTACTTC CASSPRTGAQETQYF
16 TRBJ1-4 NA NA TRBV5-1 TGCGCCAGCAGCTCCTCGGACAACCGGGAGGATGAAAAACTGTTTTTT CASSSSDNREDEKLFF
15 TRBJ2-5 TRBD1 NA TRBV9 TGTGCCAGCAGCGTAGGGCGGACAGGGAAGGAGACCCAGTACTTC CASSVGRTGKETQYF
15 TRBJ1-4 NA NA TRBV2 TGTGCCAGCAGTCGTAGACAGGCAACTAATGAAAAACTGTTTTTT CASSRRQATNEKLFF
16 TRBJ1-1 NA NA TRBV5-4 TGTGCCAGCAGCGGACTGAGACATAGTATGAACACTGAAGCTTTCTTT CASSGLRHSMNTEAFF